The T cell receptor (beta chain) under discussion was sequenced for a study of blood T cell repertoires in COVID-19. Whole-study context: PBMCs, B-cell-depleted T cells, or T cells provided the cDNA or gDNA that made up the material.

This clone was recorded only once. This CDR3 has 14 residues. The junction had 6 bases not matched to a gene; V was cut back by 4 bases and J by 4 bases. Germline values: CDR1 SGHNT, CDR2 YYREEE (reference sequence). How the authors handled the data: Estimation of nucleated cell counts was performed using reference gene primer amplification. Produced via immunoSEQ multiplex PCR; TCRdb's table is partial and in-frame only. V and J calls and clone size are as listed in that table; D and trimming were resolved from the DNA. The sample has some 190,000 clones; around four fifths are singletons. The clonotype was recovered from a human donor in a cohort sampled during active COVID-19. V gene TRBV5-4 combines with J gene TRBJ1-2; the match to TRBD1 covers 8 bases. Source material: peripheral blood. The CDR3 reads CASSLGQGTYGYTF. CDR3 coding DNA: TGTGCCAGCAGCCTCGGACAGGGCACCTATGGCTACACCTTC.